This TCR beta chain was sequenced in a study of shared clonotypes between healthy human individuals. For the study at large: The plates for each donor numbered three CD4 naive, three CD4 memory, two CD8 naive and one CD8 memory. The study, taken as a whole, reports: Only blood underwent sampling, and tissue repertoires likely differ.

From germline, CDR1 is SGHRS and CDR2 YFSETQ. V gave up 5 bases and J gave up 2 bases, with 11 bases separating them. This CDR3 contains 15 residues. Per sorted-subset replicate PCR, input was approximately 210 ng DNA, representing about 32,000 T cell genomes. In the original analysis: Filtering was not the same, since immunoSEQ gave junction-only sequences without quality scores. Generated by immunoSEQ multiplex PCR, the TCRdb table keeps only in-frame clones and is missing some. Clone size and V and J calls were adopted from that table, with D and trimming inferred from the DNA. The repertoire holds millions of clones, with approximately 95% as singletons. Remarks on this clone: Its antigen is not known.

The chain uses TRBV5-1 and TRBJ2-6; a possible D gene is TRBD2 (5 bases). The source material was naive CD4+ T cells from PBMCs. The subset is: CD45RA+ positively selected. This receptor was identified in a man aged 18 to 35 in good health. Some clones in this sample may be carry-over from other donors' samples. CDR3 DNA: TGCGCCAGCAGTCTAGCACTAGCTGGGGCCAACGTCCTGACTTTC. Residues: CASSLALAGANVLTF.